The 8 T cell receptor beta chains below were found in one sample sequenced in a study of blood T cell repertoires in COVID-19 (dated by TCRdb to 2018 to 2020). The receptor library was made with the immunoSEQ multiplex PCR assay. TCRdb mirrors the immuneACCESS table, restricted to in-frame sequences. Some clones are absent from its copies; in checked studies, under half trace to an unresolved V gene, and the reason for the others is unknown. The sample yields 300,000 or so clones; about 83% were counted once. Clones ranked in the top ten supply approximately 1.2% of the sample. The source material was peripheral blood. These receptors were taken from a woman in her forties or fifties with acute or convalescent COVID-19.

This chain joins TRBV5-6 and TRBJ1-6; D is perhaps TRBD1 (5 bases). This CDR3 spans 14 amino acids. Germline loops: CDR1 SGHDT, CDR2 YYEEEE. Deletions cut 0 bases from V and 6 bases from J, with 7 bases between. The CDR3 DNA sequence: TGTGCCAGCAGCTTGGGGCAGGGTAATTCACCCCTCCACTTT. As protein: CASSLGQGNSPLHF.

The chain combines TRBV5-1 with TRBJ2-7, with 14 bases identical to TRBD2. Unmatched junction bases numbered 3, after V lost 5 bases and J lost 5 bases. This CDR3 region has 14 residues. Germline loops: CDR1 SGHRS, CDR2 YFSETQ. The CDR3 region has the DNA TGCGCCAGCAGGGGGACTAGCGGGAGAGACGAGCAGTACTTC. Translation: CASRGTSGRDEQYF.

V and J are TRBV9 and TRBJ2-5, with 12 positions matching TRBD2. The junction had 5 bases not matched to a gene; V was cut back by 3 bases and J by 2 bases. CDR3 length: 16 residues. CDR1 is SGDLS and CDR2 is YYNGEE in the germline V gene. The CDR3 DNA is TGTGCCAGCAGCGCGAATGGACTAGCGGGGCAAGAGACCCAGTACTTC. Translated, it gives CASSANGLAGQETQYF. Supplemented by reference TRBV9 and TRBJ2-5, the full variable domain reads DSGVTQTPKHLITATGQRVTLRCSPRSGDLSVYWYQQSLDQGLQFLIQYYNGEERAKGNILERFSAQQFPDLHSELNLSSLELGDSALYFCASSANGLAGQETQYFGPGTRLLVL.

This chain joins TRBV2 and TRBJ2-7, with 9 positions matching TRBD2. Germline trimming cut 7 bases from V and 0 bases from J; bases unmatched to any gene: 4. The CDR3 runs to 14 residues. Germline CDR1 and CDR2: SNHLY and FYNNEI. In DNA, the CDR3 is TGTGCCAGCACCCCAGCGGGAGGCTCCTACGAGCAGTACTTC. Translating gives CASTPAGGSYEQYF. Complete variable domain (other parts from reference TRBV2 and TRBJ2-7): EPEVTQTPSHQVTQMGQEVILRCVPISNHLYFYWYRQILGQKVEFLVSFYNNEISEKSEIFDDQFSVERPDGSNFTLKIRSTKLEDSAMYFCASTPAGGSYEQYFGPGTRLTVT.

The chain couples TRBV2 to TRBJ1-6; TRBD1 agrees at 10 bases. CDR1 SNHLY and CDR2 FYNNEI come from the germline V gene. The length of the CDR3 is 16 residues. V lost 5 bases, J lost 5 bases, and 6 bases stayed unmatched. The CDR3 is CASSRDRGIHNSPLHF. The CDR3, as DNA: TGTGCCAGCAGTAGGGACAGGGGAATCCATAATTCACCCCTCCACTTT.

The V gene is TRBV5-1, the J gene TRBJ1-3; 9 nucleotides line up with TRBD1. CDR1 is SGHRS and CDR2 is YFSETQ in the germline V gene. The CDR3 covers 14 residues. After removal of 3 bases from V and 6 bases from J, the junction contained 4 bases not matched to a gene. The CDR3 region is CASSSGTGINTIYF. The CDR3 DNA reads as TGCGCCAGCAGCTCCGGGACAGGGATAAACACCATATATTTT.

The V call is TRBV6-2 or TRBV6-3, the J call TRBJ2-3; possible D gene TRBD2, 7 bases. The V and J ends lost 4 bases and 2 bases respectively, with 16 bases between them. Germline V CDR1 and CDR2: MNHEY, SVGEGT. The CDR3 runs 16 residues. The CDR3 DNA reads TGTGCCAGCAGTTGGGACGCGGGGGCCCTCACAGATACGCAGTATTTT. Amino acid sequence: CASSWDAGALTDTQYF.

The rearrangement links TRBV28 to TRBJ1-5; D might be TRBD1 (6 bases). V was shortened by 3 bases and J by 0 bases, with 9 bases between the two germline ends. The CDR3 is made up of 15 amino acids. Germline CDR1 is MDHEN and CDR2 is SYDVKM. The CDR3, as DNA: TGTGCCAGCAGTTTGGGGACAAATAGCAATCAGCCCCAGCATTTT. Translating gives CASSLGTNSNQPQHF.